A single sample gave rise to the 19 T cell receptor beta chains below, sequenced in a study of blood T cell repertoires in COVID-19. The table came from immunoSEQ multiplex PCR; TCRdb's copy has only in-frame clones and leaves some out. Among approximately 150,000 clones listed, approximately 90% were seen once. Material for sequencing was peripheral blood. These receptors were obtained from a woman aged 45-65 years with acute or convalescent COVID-19.

In this sample, this clone turned up a few times. The gene calls are TRBV24-1 and TRBJ2-5, with D possibly matching TRBD1 (5 bases). Germline V gene sequence: CDR1 KGHDR, CDR2 SFDVKD. There are 14 residues in the CDR3. Trimming stripped 2 bases from V and 1 base from J, with 7 bases between. For the CDR3, the DNA is TGTGCCACCAGTGATTCGGACACCCAAGAGACCCAGTACTTC. The encoded protein is CATSDSDTQETQYF.

This chain links TRBV7-8 with TRBJ1-1; 7 nucleotides line up with TRBD1. CDR1 and CDR2 (germline): SGHVS, FQNEAQ. The V segment lost 5 bases and the J segment 1 base; nucleotides outside the gene matches: 13. The CDR3 has 17 residues. The CDR3 nucleotides read TGTGCCAGCAGCCAACAAGTAACAGGGGTTGGGAACACTGAAGCTTTCTTT. Amino acid sequence: CASSQQVTGVGNTEAFF.

The CDR3 nucleotides are TGTGCCAGCAGTCTCACTAGCGGGGGGGCCACCGATACGCAGTATTTT. Protein sequence: CASSLTSGGATDTQYF. The rearrangement joins TRBV2 to TRBJ2-3; TRBD2 aligns across 13 bases. This CDR3 spans 16 amino acids. J gave up 6 bases and V 5 bases, and 8 bases lay outside the gene matches. The germline gives CDR1 SNHLY, CDR2 FYNNEI.

This chain links TRBV27 with TRBJ2-5; D possibly corresponds to TRBD1 (5 bases). V shed 6 bases and J shed 1 base, with 15 bases lying between them. Germline V gives CDR1 MNHEY, CDR2 SMNVEV (reference sequence). This CDR3 region has 15 residues. CDR3 coding DNA: TGTGCCAGCAGGGCCCGGGCAGGGCGCCAAGAGACCCAGTACTTC. It is translated as CASRARAGRQETQYF.

The J gene is TRBJ2-5, the V gene TRBV7-9; TRBD2 agrees at 10 bases. CDR3 length: 16 residues. V shed 5 bases, J shed 3 bases, and the junction held 9 bases outside the gene matches. Per germline, CDR1 SEHNR and CDR2 FQNEAQ (reference sequence). This chain's CDR3 is CASSPVVAGGKETQYF. CDR3 in DNA: TGTGCCAGCAGCCCAGTGGTAGCGGGAGGTAAAGAGACCCAGTACTTC.

The chain is built from TRBV19 and TRBJ1-3, with D perhaps TRBD1 (5 bases). Germline V gene lookup returns CDR1 LNHDA and CDR2 SQIVND (reference sequence). The ends were cut back, 3 bases at V and 4 bases at J, with 13 bases in the middle. The CDR3 contains 15 residues. DNA of the CDR3: TGTGCCAGTAGTATTCAAGGGGCGCGGGGAAACACCATATATTTT. This encodes CASSIQGARGNTIYF.

The CDR3 is CATSPSGEGNQPQHF. CDR3 nucleotide sequence: TGTGCCACCAGCCCCTCTGGGGAGGGGAATCAGCCCCAGCATTTT. V is TRBV24-1 and J is TRBJ1-5; tentative D call: TRBD1 (5 bases). The germline V and J ends were trimmed by 7 bases and 4 bases, with 16 bases remaining between them. Germline CDR1 KGHDR, CDR2 SFDVKD. This CDR3 has 15 residues.

The rearrangement links TRBV6-2 or TRBV6-3 to TRBJ2-7, with D possibly TRBD1 on 6 matching bases. The CDR3 length is 12 residues. CDR1 MNHEY and CDR2 SVGEGT come from the germline V gene. Between the trimmed V and J ends, which lost 5 bases and 6 bases, there was a span of 11 bases. CDR3 protein: CASSTDRFEQYF. The CDR3 nucleotides read TGTGCCAGCAGTACAGACAGGTTCGAGCAGTACTTC.

The chain links TRBV7-2 to TRBJ1-1, with D tentatively TRBD1 (6 bases). The CDR3 length is 16 residues. CDR1 and CDR2 (germline): SGHTA, FQGNSA. V lost 4 bases and J lost 1, with 16 bases in between. Here the CDR3 reads CASSSHYRVANTEAFF. The DNA for the CDR3 is TGTGCCAGCAGCTCACACTACAGGGTTGCGAACACTGAAGCTTTCTTT.

This rearrangement joins TRBV2 to TRBJ1-2, with D possibly being TRBD1 (5 bases). Germline loops: CDR1 SNHLY, CDR2 FYNNEI. The germline V and J ends were trimmed by 2 bases and 8 bases, with 9 bases remaining between them. This CDR3 region has 12 residues. CDR3 residues: CASSERAGGYTF. In DNA form, the CDR3 reads TGTGCCAGCAGTGAAAGGGCAGGGGGCTACACCTTC.

The V gene is TRBV7-2, the J gene TRBJ1-2; no reliable D call. The V gene's germline CDR1 is SGHTA and CDR2 FQGNSA. The V end was cut by 5 bases, the J end by 4 bases, with 17 bases between. The CDR3 extends over 15 amino acids. In DNA, the CDR3 is TGTGCCAGCAGCCCTCTGGCGGCCCATGGCTATGGCTACACCTTC. It translates to CASSPLAAHGYGYTF.

This clone was detected only once. This rearrangement joins TRBV6-5 to TRBJ2-1; 8 bases align to TRBD2. Per the germline V gene, CDR1 is MNHEY and CDR2 is SVGAGI. The CDR3 contains 15 residues. J gave up 4 bases and V 2 bases, and 4 bases lay outside the gene matches. The CDR3 loop is CASSYGVAGYNEQFF. DNA of the CDR3: TGTGCCAGCAGTTACGGGGTAGCGGGGTACAATGAGCAGTTCTTC.

As DNA, the CDR3 is TGTGCCAGCAGCCCCCACAGGGGGCCAGTGTATCAGCCCCAGCATTTT. It encodes CASSPHRGPVYQPQHF. The chain has TRBV7-8 and TRBJ1-5, with 9 bases fitting TRBD1. The trim removed 5 bases at V and 5 bases at J, leaving 10 bases unmatched. This CDR3 has 16 residues. Per the germline V gene, CDR1 is SGHVS and CDR2 is FQNEAQ.

The V and J genes are TRBV5-6 and TRBJ2-1; 8 bases fit TRBD1. CDR1 and CDR2 (germline): SGHDT, YYEEEE. The ends lost 0 bases at V and 8 bases at J; junction bases unmatched: 7. The CDR3 runs to 15 residues. The CDR3 sequence is CASSLAGQGVHEQFF. The CDR3 DNA is TGTGCCAGCAGCTTGGCCGGACAGGGAGTACATGAGCAGTTCTTC.

The chain combines TRBV2 with TRBJ1-2; D gene uncertain. The CDR3 length is 13 residues. Trimming removed 6 bases at V and 2 bases at J, with 10 bases between. The germline V gene has CDR1 SNHLY and CDR2 FYNNEI. DNA of the CDR3: TGTGCCAGCAGGAGGGCCGGAAACTATGGCTACACCTTC. Its protein product is CASRRAGNYGYTF.

V and J are TRBV6-2 or TRBV6-3 and TRBJ2-7; 13 bases line up with TRBD2. The germline gives CDR1 MNHEY, CDR2 SVGEGT. The CDR3 loop spans 15 amino acids. Trimming at V came to 6 bases and at J to 3 bases, leaving 5 bases not matched to a gene. Written as DNA, the CDR3 is TGTGCCAGCAGCACCGGGACTAGCGGGGTCTACGAGCAGTACTTC. Translating gives CASSTGTSGVYEQYF.

The sample holds a few counts of this clone. In nucleotides, the CDR3 is TGTGCCAGCAGCTTAAAACCGACACCAGGGACAGGGCTGGTTGGCTATGGCTACACCTTC. Amino acid sequence: CASSLKPTPGTGLVGYGYTF. The gene calls are TRBV7-8 and TRBJ1-2, with TRBD1 identical over 9 bases. This CDR3 is built from 20 residues. Germline lookup yields CDR1 SGHVS and CDR2 FQNEAQ. Trimming cost V 2 bases and J 4 bases; bases outside gene matches: 20.

This sequence joins TRBV30 and TRBJ2-3, with TRBD2 as a possible D gene (5 bases). This CDR3 is built from 14 residues. V was pared by 0 bases and J by 5 bases, with 12 bases between. CDR1 and CDR2 from the germline V gene are GTSNPN and SVGIG (reference sequence). CDR3 nucleotide sequence: TGTGCCTGGAGTGTACACGGGGTCATAGATACGCAGTATTTT. Translation gives CAWSVHGVIDTQYF.

This rearrangement joins TRBV19 to TRBJ1-6; 8 nucleotides align to TRBD1. The CDR3 covers 17 residues. The ends lost 3 bases at V and 7 bases at J; junction bases unmatched: 11. CDR1 and CDR2 (germline): LNHDA, SQIVND (reference sequence). As DNA, the CDR3 is TGTGCCAGTAGTATCCCTTCAGGGGGCGCCCGGAATTCACCCCTCCACTTT. This gives the protein CASSIPSGGARNSPLHF.